This passage covers 21 T cell receptor beta chains from one sample sequenced in a study of cytomegalovirus exposure and HLA in healthy donors. PCR used 60 Vbeta primers and 13 Jbeta primers. Sequencing used immunoSEQ multiplex PCR; TCRdb keeps in-frame clones, though not all of them. The table shows over 200,000 clones, with roughly 87% occurring only once. Source material: PBMCs. These receptors all come from a woman in her 40s in good health and CMV-seropositive.

Remarks on this clone: Other nucleotide sequences from this sample produce the same CDR3. The chain recombines TRBV4-1 with TRBJ2-5; 8 bases agree with TRBD1. Germline CDR1 and CDR2: MGHRA and YSYEKL. V dropped 1 base and J dropped 4; count of bases not matched to a gene: 2. The CDR3 contains 14 residues. The CDR3 here is CASSQGTGRETQYF. The CDR3 bases are TGCGCCAGCAGCCAAGGGACAGGGAGAGAGACCCAGTACTTC.

The chain combines TRBV6-5 with TRBJ1-1; D might be TRBD1 (6 bases). V shed 8 bases and J shed 4 bases, with 14 bases lying between them. CDR3 length: 13 residues. Germline values: CDR1 MNHEY, CDR2 SVGAGI. The CDR3 loop is CASGQRGSTEAFF. Here the CDR3 DNA reads TGTGCCAGCGGGCAAAGGGGGTCCACTGAAGCTTTCTTT.

The rearrangement links TRBV11-2 to TRBJ2-7; D is uncertain. Germline V CDR1 and CDR2: SGHAT, FQNNGV. The CDR3 sequence is 15 residues long. The V and J ends lost 0 bases and 6 bases respectively, with 15 bases between them. CDR3 sequence reads: CASSLESFRGGEQYF. In DNA, the CDR3 is TGTGCCAGCAGCTTAGAATCATTTCGAGGTGGCGAGCAGTACTTC.

V and J are TRBV2 and TRBJ2-2; 7 nucleotides match TRBD2. V shed 4 bases, J shed 5 bases, and the junction held 7 bases outside the gene matches. The CDR3 consists of 15 residues. Germline values: CDR1 SNHLY, CDR2 FYNNEI. This CDR3 reads CASSGLAGGTGELFF. The CDR3 nucleotides read TGTGCCAGCAGTGGACTAGCCGGCGGAACCGGGGAGCTGTTTTTT.

This rearrangement joins TRBV7-2 to TRBJ2-2, with no clear D. The CDR3 has 14 amino acids. V was trimmed by 5 bases and J by 1 base, leaving 8 bases between them. In germline, CDR1 is SGHTA, CDR2 FQGNSA. CDR3 protein: CASSKLLNTGELFF. The CDR3 DNA is TGTGCCAGCAGCAAACTCCTGAACACCGGGGAGCTGTTTTTT.

V and J are TRBV11-3 and TRBJ1-3; D is undetermined. The CDR3 loop spans 15 amino acids. The germline V and J ends were trimmed by 1 base and 2 bases, with 9 bases remaining between them. Germline loops: CDR1 SGHNT, CDR2 YENEEA. The CDR3 reads CASSLVSYAGNTIYF. In DNA, the CDR3 is TGTGCCAGCAGCTTAGTGTCCTATGCTGGAAACACCATATATTTT.

The chain joins TRBV5-1 to TRBJ1-2; weak D call: TRBD1 (5 bases). The CDR3 spans 15 residues. CDR1 is SGHRS, CDR2 YFSETQ, per germline. V lost 2 bases, J lost 1 base, and 12 bases lay in between. CDR3 in amino acids: CASSFDRNFNYGYTF. DNA of the CDR3: TGCGCCAGCAGCTTTGACAGAAACTTTAACTATGGCTACACCTTC.

This rearrangement joins TRBV4-1 to TRBJ2-5; 10 bases fit TRBD2. This CDR3 is 15 amino acids long. From germline, CDR1 is MGHRA and CDR2 YSYEKL. Trimming at V came to 4 bases and at J to 0 bases, leaving 2 bases not matched to a gene. In nucleotides, the CDR3 is TGCGCCAGCAGCCTTAGCGGGGGGTACCAAGAGACCCAGTACTTC. Protein: CASSLSGGYQETQYF.

The chain employs TRBV10-3 and TRBJ1-1; D is uncertain. Germline V gives CDR1 ENHRY, CDR2 SYGVKD. This CDR3 region has 13 residues. Trimming removed 8 bases from V and 0 bases from J, with 10 bases in between. The CDR3 loop reads CAISRSMNTEAFF. The CDR3 nucleotides read TGTGCCATCTCCCGGAGCATGAACACTGAAGCTTTCTTT.

CDR3 bases: TGTGCCAGCCAAGAGACAGACAAATATGGCTACACCTTC. It is translated as CASQETDKYGYTF. This chain links TRBV28 with TRBJ1-2; tentative D call: TRBD1 (5 bases). The CDR3 is 13 amino acids. Germline CDR1 and CDR2: MDHEN and SYDVKM. Between the trimmed V and J ends, which lost 8 bases and 5 bases, there was a span of 15 bases.

V is TRBV10-3 and J is TRBJ2-2, with 11 positions matching TRBD1. V trimming: 8 bases; J trimming: 0 bases; junction bases outside the gene matches: 5. The germline gives CDR1 ENHRY, CDR2 SYGVKD. The CDR3 sequence is 16 residues long. This CDR3 is CAISRTGGANTGELFF. The CDR3 DNA follows: TGTGCCATCTCGAGGACAGGGGGCGCGAACACCGGGGAGCTGTTTTTT.

The V call is TRBV27, the J call TRBJ1-4, with a possible D match to TRBD1 (6 bases). V was shortened by 3 bases and J by 5 bases, with 19 bases between the two germline ends. The germline gives CDR1 MNHEY, CDR2 SMNVEV (reference sequence). The CDR3 contains 17 residues. The CDR3 reads CASSLTGGRSRNEKLFF. CDR3 DNA: TGTGCCAGCAGTTTGACGGGGGGCAGAAGTCGGAATGAAAAACTGTTTTTT.

The V gene is TRBV7-7, the J gene TRBJ1-2; the D gene is possibly TRBD1 (6 bases). V dropped 7 bases and J dropped 5 bases, with 23 bases sitting between them. The germline gives CDR1 SSHAT, CDR2 FNYEAQ (reference sequence). The CDR3 totals 16 residues. The CDR3 region is CASMGPGVDRLYGYTF. The CDR3 DNA is TGTGCCAGCATGGGGCCAGGGGTCGACCGCCTATATGGCTACACCTTC.

This clone was seen more than once but under ten times. The J gene is TRBJ2-7, the V gene TRBV6-1, with a possible D match to TRBD1 (5 bases). This CDR3 is 14 amino acids long. Germline CDR1 reads MNHNS; CDR2 reads SASEGT. V gave up 6 bases and J gave up 0 bases, with 12 bases separating them. Here the CDR3 reads CASRLLQGSYEQYF. The DNA for the CDR3 is TGTGCCAGCAGACTCCTCCAGGGCTCCTACGAGCAGTACTTC.

This rearrangement joins TRBV11-3 to TRBJ2-5, with 7 positions matching TRBD1. CDR3 length: 14 amino acids. After removal of 5 bases from V and 4 bases from J, the junction contained 7 bases not matched to a gene. CDR1 SGHNT and CDR2 YENEEA come from the germline V gene. The CDR3, as DNA: TGTGCCAGCAGCCGAACAGGGGTGGGAGAGACCCAGTACTTC. Its translation is CASSRTGVGETQYF.

The count of this clone is one. The chain combines TRBV23-1 with TRBJ1-2; weak D call: TRBD1 (6 bases). TRBV23-1 is known as an ORF, though its function is uncertain. The CDR3 totals 15 residues. V was pared by 1 base and J by 8 bases, with 17 bases between. CDR3 in amino acids: CASSQLSRGATGYTF. The CDR3 DNA reads as TGCGCCAGCAGTCAATTGAGCAGGGGCGCGACCGGCTACACCTTC.

The rearrangement joins TRBV7-9 to TRBJ1-3; 8 positions agree with TRBD1. CDR1 is SEHNR and CDR2 is FQNEAQ in the germline V gene (reference sequence). There are 14 residues in the CDR3. With 6 bases clipped from V and 6 bases from J, the junction kept 7 bases outside the gene matches. The CDR3 loop reads CASSTADRANTIYF. DNA of the CDR3: TGTGCCAGCAGTACCGCGGACAGGGCAAACACCATATATTTT.

This sequence joins TRBV5-1 and TRBJ1-1; D is unresolved. The CDR3 is 15 residues long. Trimming took off 4 bases at V and 2 bases at J, with 15 bases between the two ends. Germline values: CDR1 SGHRS, CDR2 YFSETQ. For the CDR3, the DNA is TGCGCCAGCAGCGTACTCGCCAATGTAAACACTGAAGCTTTCTTT. Translating it yields CASSVLANVNTEAFF.

This sequence joins TRBV7-9 and TRBJ1-1, with 8 positions matching TRBD1. The CDR3 spans 19 residues. The V gene's germline CDR1 is SEHNR and CDR2 FQNEAQ (reference sequence). Germline trimming cut 1 base from V and 4 bases from J; bases unmatched to any gene: 17. The CDR3 region is CASSLVSRAGGVWGTEAFF. As DNA, the CDR3 is TGTGCCAGCAGCTTAGTCAGCAGGGCAGGGGGCGTTTGGGGCACTGAAGCTTTCTTT.

This clone was counted a few times. V is TRBV7-9 and J is TRBJ2-1; 11 nucleotides agree with TRBD2. V dropped 3 bases and J dropped 6; count of bases not matched to a gene: 4. CDR3 length equals 15 residues. From germline, CDR1 is SEHNR and CDR2 FQNEAQ (reference sequence). The CDR3 nucleotides are TGTGCCAGCAGCTTGGGACTAGCGGACTTCAATGAGCAGTTCTTC. Protein sequence: CASSLGLADFNEQFF.

This rearrangement joins TRBV15 to TRBJ2-7; D gene unclear. The germline V gene encodes CDR1 LNHNV and CDR2 YYDKDF (reference sequence). The V gene lost 0 bases and the J gene lost 1 base, with 4 bases spanning the gap. The CDR3 runs to 13 residues. As DNA, the CDR3 is TGTGCCACCAGCAGAGACAGGTCCTACGAGCAGTACTTC. This codes for CATSRDRSYEQYF.